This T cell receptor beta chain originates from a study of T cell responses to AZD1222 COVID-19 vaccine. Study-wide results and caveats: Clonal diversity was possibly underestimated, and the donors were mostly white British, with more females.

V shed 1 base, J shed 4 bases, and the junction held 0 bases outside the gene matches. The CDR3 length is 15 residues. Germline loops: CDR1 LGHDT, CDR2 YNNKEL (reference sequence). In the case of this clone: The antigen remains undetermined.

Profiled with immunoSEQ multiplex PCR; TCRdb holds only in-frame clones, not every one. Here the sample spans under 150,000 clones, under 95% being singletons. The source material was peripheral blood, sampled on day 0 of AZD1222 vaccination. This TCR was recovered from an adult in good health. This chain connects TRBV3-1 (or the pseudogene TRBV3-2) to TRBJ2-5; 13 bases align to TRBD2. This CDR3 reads CASSQGLAGGETQYF. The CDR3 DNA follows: TGTGCCAGCAGCCAAGGACTAGCGGGAGGAGAGACCCAGTACTTC.